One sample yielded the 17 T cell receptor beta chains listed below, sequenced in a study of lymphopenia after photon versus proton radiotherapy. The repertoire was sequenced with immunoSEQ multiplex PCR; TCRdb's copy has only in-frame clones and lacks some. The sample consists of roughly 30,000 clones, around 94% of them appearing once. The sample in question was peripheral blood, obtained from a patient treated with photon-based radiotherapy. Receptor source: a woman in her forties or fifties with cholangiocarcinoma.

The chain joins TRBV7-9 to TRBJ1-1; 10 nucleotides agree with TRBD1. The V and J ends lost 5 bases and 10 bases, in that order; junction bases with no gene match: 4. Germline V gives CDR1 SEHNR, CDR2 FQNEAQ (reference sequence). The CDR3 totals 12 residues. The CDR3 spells CASSGRQGAAFF. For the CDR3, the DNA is TGTGCCAGCAGCGGGCGACAGGGGGCAGCTTTCTTT. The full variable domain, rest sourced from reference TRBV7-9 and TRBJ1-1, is DTGVSQNPRHKITKRGQNVTFRCDPISEHNRLYWYRQTLGQGPEFLTYFQNEAQLEKSRLLSDRFSAERPKGSFSTLEIQRTEQGDSAMYLCASSGRQGAAFFGQGTRLTVV.

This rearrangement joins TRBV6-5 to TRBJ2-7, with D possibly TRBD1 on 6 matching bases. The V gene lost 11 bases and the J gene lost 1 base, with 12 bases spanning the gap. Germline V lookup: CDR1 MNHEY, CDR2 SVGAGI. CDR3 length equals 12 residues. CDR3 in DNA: TGTGCCGTCAGGGGCCCGTCCTACGAGCAGTACTTC. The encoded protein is CAVRGPSYEQYF.

The CDR3 region is CASSNPSVRLVYTF. The CDR3 DNA is TGTGCCAGTAGTAACCCCTCCGTGCGTTTAGTCTACACCTTC. The V call is TRBV19, the J call TRBJ1-2; D gene ambiguous. The CDR3 sequence is 14 residues long. CDR1 is LNHDA, CDR2 SQIVND, per germline (reference sequence). V was shortened by 4 bases and J by 10 bases, with 19 bases between the two germline ends.

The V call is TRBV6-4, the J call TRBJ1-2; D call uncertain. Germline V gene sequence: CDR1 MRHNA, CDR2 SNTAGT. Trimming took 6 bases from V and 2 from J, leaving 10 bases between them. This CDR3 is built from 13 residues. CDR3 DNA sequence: TGTGCCAGCAGGGGCGAACCGAACTATGGCTACACCTTC. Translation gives CASRGEPNYGYTF.

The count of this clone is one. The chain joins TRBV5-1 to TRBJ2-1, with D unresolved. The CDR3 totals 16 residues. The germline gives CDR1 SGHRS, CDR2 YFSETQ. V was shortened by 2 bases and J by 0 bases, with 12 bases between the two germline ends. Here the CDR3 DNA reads TGCGCCAGCAGCTTCGTAAGGACGAGCTCCTACAATGAGCAGTTCTTC. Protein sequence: CASSFVRTSSYNEQFF.

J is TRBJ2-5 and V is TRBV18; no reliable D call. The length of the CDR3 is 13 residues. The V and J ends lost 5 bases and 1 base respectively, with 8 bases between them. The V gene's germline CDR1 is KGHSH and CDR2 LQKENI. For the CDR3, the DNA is TGTGCCAGCTCAGGTTTAACCCAAGAGACCCAGTACTTC. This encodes CASSGLTQETQYF.

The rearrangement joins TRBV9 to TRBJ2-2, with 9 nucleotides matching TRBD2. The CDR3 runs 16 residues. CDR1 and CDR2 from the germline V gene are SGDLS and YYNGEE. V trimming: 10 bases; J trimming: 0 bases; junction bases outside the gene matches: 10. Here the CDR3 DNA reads TGTGCCTCCTCGCCTAGCGGGGAGCCGAACACCGGGGAGCTGTTTTTT. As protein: CASSPSGEPNTGELFF.

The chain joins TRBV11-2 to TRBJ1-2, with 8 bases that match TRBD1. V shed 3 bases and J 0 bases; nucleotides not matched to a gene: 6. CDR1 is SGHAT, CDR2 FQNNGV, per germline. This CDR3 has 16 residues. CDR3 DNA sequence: TGTGCCAGCAGCTTCGTCAGGGGGCCCTCTAACTATGGCTACACCTTC. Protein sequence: CASSFVRGPSNYGYTF.

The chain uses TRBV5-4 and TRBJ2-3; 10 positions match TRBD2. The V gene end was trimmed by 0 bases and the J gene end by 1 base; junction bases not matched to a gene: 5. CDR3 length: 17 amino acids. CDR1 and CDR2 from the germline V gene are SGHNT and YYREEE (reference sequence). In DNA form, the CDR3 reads TGTGCCAGCAGCTTGGTCCTAGCGGGGGTGGGCACAGATACGCAGTATTTT. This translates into CASSLVLAGVGTDTQYF.

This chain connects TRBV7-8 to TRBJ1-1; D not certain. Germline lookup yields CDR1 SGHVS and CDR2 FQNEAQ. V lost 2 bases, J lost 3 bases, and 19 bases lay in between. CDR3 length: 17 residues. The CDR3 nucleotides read TGTGCCAGCAGCTTAATGGTAACAGTCCCGGAGGACACTGAAGCTTTCTTT. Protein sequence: CASSLMVTVPEDTEAFF.

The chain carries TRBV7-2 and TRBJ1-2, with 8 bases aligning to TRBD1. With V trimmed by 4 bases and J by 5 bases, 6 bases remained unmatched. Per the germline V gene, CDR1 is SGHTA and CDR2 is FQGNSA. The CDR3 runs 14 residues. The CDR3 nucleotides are TGTGCCAGCAGCTATGGACAGGGAAAGTATGGCTACACCTTC. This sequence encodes CASSYGQGKYGYTF.

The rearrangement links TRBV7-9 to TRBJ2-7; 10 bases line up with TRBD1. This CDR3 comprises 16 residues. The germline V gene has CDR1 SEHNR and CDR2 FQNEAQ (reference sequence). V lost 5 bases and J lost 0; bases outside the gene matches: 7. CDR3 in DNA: TGTGCCAGCAGCACCTGGGACAGGGGCCACTCCTACGAGCAGTACTTC. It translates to CASSTWDRGHSYEQYF.

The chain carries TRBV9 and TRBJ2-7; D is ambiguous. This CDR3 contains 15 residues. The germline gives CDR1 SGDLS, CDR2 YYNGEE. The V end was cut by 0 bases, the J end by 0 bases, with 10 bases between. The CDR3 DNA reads TGTGCCAGCAGCGTAGAACCCACTAACTCCTACGAGCAGTACTTC. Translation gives CASSVEPTNSYEQYF.

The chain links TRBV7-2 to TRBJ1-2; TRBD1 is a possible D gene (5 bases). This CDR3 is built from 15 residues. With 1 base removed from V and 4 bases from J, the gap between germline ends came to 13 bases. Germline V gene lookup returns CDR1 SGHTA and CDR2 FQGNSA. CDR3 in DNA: TGTGCCAGCAGCTTAGAAGCAGGGCCCGCCTATGGCTACACCTTC. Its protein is CASSLEAGPAYGYTF.

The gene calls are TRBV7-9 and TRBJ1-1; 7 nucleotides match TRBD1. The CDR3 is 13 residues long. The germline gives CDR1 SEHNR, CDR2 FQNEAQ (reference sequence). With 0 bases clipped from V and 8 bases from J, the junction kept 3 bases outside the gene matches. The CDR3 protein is CASSLAGTAEAFF. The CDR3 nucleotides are TGTGCCAGCAGCTTAGCCGGGACAGCCGAAGCTTTCTTT.

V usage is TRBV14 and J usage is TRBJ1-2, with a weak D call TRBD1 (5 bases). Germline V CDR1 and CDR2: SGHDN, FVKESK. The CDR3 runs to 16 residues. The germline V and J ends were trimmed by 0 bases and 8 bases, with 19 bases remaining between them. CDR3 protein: CASSQDRAGLASGYTF. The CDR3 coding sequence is TGTGCCAGCAGCCAAGACCGGGCAGGGCTCGCTTCGGGCTACACCTTC.

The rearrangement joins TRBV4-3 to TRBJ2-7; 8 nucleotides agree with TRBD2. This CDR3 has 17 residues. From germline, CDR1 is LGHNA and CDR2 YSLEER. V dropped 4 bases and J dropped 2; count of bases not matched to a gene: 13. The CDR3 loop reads CASSLTWTGGTTYEQYF. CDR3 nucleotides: TGCGCCAGCAGCCTAACCTGGACGGGGGGGACCACCTACGAGCAGTACTTC.